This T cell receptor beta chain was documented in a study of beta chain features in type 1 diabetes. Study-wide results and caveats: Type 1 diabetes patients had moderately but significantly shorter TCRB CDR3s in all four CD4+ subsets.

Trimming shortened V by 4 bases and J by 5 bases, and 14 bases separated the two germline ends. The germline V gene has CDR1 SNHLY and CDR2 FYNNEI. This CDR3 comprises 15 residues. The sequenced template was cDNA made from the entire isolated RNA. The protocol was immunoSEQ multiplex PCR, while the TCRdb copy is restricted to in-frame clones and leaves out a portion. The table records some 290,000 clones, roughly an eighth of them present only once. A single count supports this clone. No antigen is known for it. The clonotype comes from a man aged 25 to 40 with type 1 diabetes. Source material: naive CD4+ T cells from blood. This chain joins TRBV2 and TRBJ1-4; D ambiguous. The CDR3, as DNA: TGTGCCAGCAGTGCGGAGGCAGGTTCGAATGAAAAACTGTTTTTT. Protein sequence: CASSAEAGSNEKLFF.